This TCR beta chain comes out of a study of blood T cell repertoires in COVID-19. TCRdb's copy holds only in-frame clones and misses some; the assay was immunoSEQ multiplex PCR. The sample holds about 220,000 clones; roughly 80% are singletons and the top ten take around 20%. V was cut by 0 bases and J by 2 bases, with 14 bases left in between. The length of the CDR3 is 16 residues. Germline V gives CDR1 SGDLS, CDR2 YYNGEE. The chain couples TRBV9 to TRBJ2-5, with a weak D call TRBD2 (6 bases). The TCR sequence derives from a man aged 25 to 45 with active or convalescent COVID-19. Material: peripheral blood. CDR3 residues: CASSVGGVGRQETQYF. In DNA form, the CDR3 reads TGTGCCAGCAGCGTAGGCGGGGTGGGTAGACAAGAGACCCAGTACTTC.